This TCR beta chain was recorded in a study of T cell responses to AZD1222 COVID-19 vaccine. Sequenced by immunoSEQ multiplex PCR; TCRdb stores in-frame clones only, minus some. Altogether 100,000 to 150,000 clones are present, 80% to 90% being singletons, with the ten largest covering 8% to 13%. This CDR3 is built from 14 residues. The ends were cut back, 0 bases at V and 3 bases at J, with 10 bases in the middle. Germline CDR1 is SGDLS and CDR2 is YYNGEE. The chain links TRBV9 to TRBJ2-7; D is ambiguous. The source of this sequence is an adult in good health. The source was peripheral blood, collected on day 0 of AZD1222 vaccination. The CDR3 is CASSVGATYYEQYF. The CDR3 DNA reads TGTGCCAGCAGCGTAGGCGCAACCTACTACGAGCAGTACTTC. The full variable domain, with the rest looked up from reference TRBV9 and TRBJ2-7, is DSGVTQTPKHLITATGQRVTLRCSPRSGDLSVYWYQQSLDQGLQFLIQYYNGEERAKGNILERFSAQQFPDLHSELNLSSLELGDSALYFCASSVGATYYEQYFGPGTRLTVT.